The 30 T cell receptor beta chains listed next were all sequenced from one sample in a study of cytomegalovirus exposure and HLA in healthy donors. PCR amplification relied on 60 Vbeta primers (plus 13 Jbeta primers). Some clones are missing from TCRdb's copy, which holds only in-frame ones; the method was immunoSEQ multiplex PCR. There are about 160,000 clones in the sample; 80% occur only once, and roughly 5% lies in the top ten. The sample comprised PBMCs. These receptors were obtained from a man younger than 45 in good health and CMV-seronegative.

This sequence joins TRBV23-1 and TRBJ2-1, with TRBD1 as a possible D gene (6 bases). TRBV23-1 is treated as an ORF (open reading frame) with a function not yet certain. The CDR3 has 14 amino acids. Trimming cost V 4 bases and J 0 bases, with 7 bases left between them. This CDR3 is CASSPRGSYNEQFF. The CDR3, as DNA: TGCGCCAGCAGTCCCAGGGGCTCCTACAATGAGCAGTTCTTC.

This clone was recorded once. The rearrangement links TRBV15 to TRBJ2-4; D is uncertain. Germline-derived CDR1 and CDR2 are LNHNV and YYDKDF (reference sequence). The V and J ends lost 8 bases and 4 bases respectively, with 12 bases between them. This CDR3 comprises 13 residues. CDR3 nucleotide sequence: TGTGCCACCCTAGAAATGGCGAAAAACATTCAGTACTTC. The encoded protein is CATLEMAKNIQYF.

The CDR3: CASSQDLETSGPNEQFF. For the CDR3, the DNA is TGTGCCAGCAGCCAAGATTTGGAGACTAGCGGGCCCAATGAGCAGTTCTTC. The V call is TRBV4-2, the J call TRBJ2-1; 10 positions match TRBD2. Germline CDR1 and CDR2: LGHNA and YNFKEQ. The CDR3 runs to 17 residues. Unmatched junction bases numbered 8, after V lost 0 bases and J lost 6 bases.

The sample holds a few counts of this clone. V is TRBV6-5 and J is TRBJ2-1; 8 bases match TRBD2. CDR3 length equals 14 residues. Germline V gene lookup returns CDR1 MNHEY and CDR2 SVGAGI. After removal of 2 bases from V and 9 bases from J, the junction contained 6 bases not matched to a gene. In DNA, the CDR3 is TGTGCCAGCAGTTACGGAGCGGGAGCGAGTGAGCAGTTCTTC. This encodes CASSYGAGASEQFF.

As DNA, the CDR3 is TGTGCCAGCAGCCTCCTGGGACAGGGGCCCTATGGCTACACCTTC. This translates into CASSLLGQGPYGYTF. The chain recombines TRBV28 with TRBJ1-2, with 10 nucleotides matching TRBD1. Germline CDR1 MDHEN, CDR2 SYDVKM. After removal of 6 bases from V and 4 bases from J, the junction contained 8 bases not matched to a gene. The CDR3 sequence is 15 residues long.

The chain couples TRBV28 to TRBJ1-6; D unclear. CDR1 MDHEN and CDR2 SYDVKM come from the germline V gene. The CDR3 has 14 residues. Trimming removed 3 bases from V and 8 bases from J, with 11 bases in between. CDR3 DNA: TGTGCCAGCAGTTTCCGAGGGATGGATTCACCCCTCCACTTT. Amino acid sequence: CASSFRGMDSPLHF.

The chain links TRBV5-6 to TRBJ1-1; TRBD1 might be the D (6 bases). This CDR3 region has 14 residues. In germline, CDR1 is SGHDT, CDR2 YYEEEE. Between the trimmed V and J ends, which lost 0 bases and 6 bases, there was a span of 12 bases. CDR3 nucleotide sequence: TGTGCCAGCAGCTTGGACAGGGTAACCCCTGAAGCTTTCTTT. This gives the protein CASSLDRVTPEAFF.

In the case of this clone: Other DNA sequences from this sample encode an identical CDR3 as well. The chain links TRBV5-1 to TRBJ1-1; no firm D call. The germline V gene encodes CDR1 SGHRS and CDR2 YFSETQ. V was shortened by 4 bases and J by 4 bases, with 14 bases between the two germline ends. The CDR3 is made up of 14 amino acids. The CDR3, as DNA: TGCGCCAGCAGCCTCGGAGTCCGGGGCACTGAAGCTTTCTTT. Amino acids: CASSLGVRGTEAFF. The full variable domain, rest sourced from reference TRBV5-1 and TRBJ1-1, is KAGVTQTPRYLIKTRGQQVTLSCSPISGHRSVSWYQQTPGQGLQFLFEYFSETQRNKGNFPGRFSGRQFSNSRSEMNVSTLELGDSALYLCASSLGVRGTEAFFGQGTRLTVV.

The chain uses TRBV7-6 and TRBJ2-2; D uncertain. From germline, CDR1 is SGHVS and CDR2 FNYEAQ. The ends were cut back, 5 bases at V and 8 bases at J, with 9 bases in the middle. This CDR3 is built from 12 residues. The CDR3 bases are TGTGCCAGCAGCCCCCGTCTTGGGGAGCTGTTTTTT. Translating it yields CASSPRLGELFF.

The chain employs TRBV5-1 and TRBJ2-1, with TRBD2 identical over 10 bases. Germline V lookup: CDR1 SGHRS, CDR2 YFSETQ. V lost 2 bases to trimming and J lost 8 bases; unmatched junction nucleotides: 13. The CDR3 covers 17 residues. CDR3 sequence: CASSFPSGGAEAHEQFF. In DNA form, the CDR3 reads TGCGCCAGCAGCTTCCCCAGCGGGGGGGCCGAGGCCCATGAGCAGTTCTTC.

This rearrangement joins TRBV6-5 to TRBJ1-5, with a weak D call TRBD1 (6 bases). Trimming removed 6 bases at V and 7 bases at J, with 16 bases between. The CDR3 runs to 14 residues. Germline V gives CDR1 MNHEY, CDR2 SVGAGI. The CDR3 DNA reads as TGTGCCAGCAGCTATAACAGGGTCGGGCAGCCCCAGCATTTT. Amino acids: CASSYNRVGQPQHF.

This clone was detected once. The chain combines TRBV6-4 with TRBJ2-1; D remains ambiguous. Germline lookup yields CDR1 MRHNA and CDR2 SNTAGT. This CDR3 region has 13 residues. The germline V and J ends were trimmed by 5 bases and 0 bases, with 5 bases remaining between them. This CDR3 is CASSSSSYNEQFF. The CDR3 nucleotides are TGTGCCAGCAGTTCGAGCTCCTACAATGAGCAGTTCTTC.

The V and J genes are TRBV11-2 and TRBJ1-1; D gene unclear. Germline CDR1 is SGHAT and CDR2 is FQNNGV. The V gene lost 5 bases and the J gene lost 1 base, with 14 bases spanning the gap. This CDR3 spans 15 amino acids. CDR3 sequence: CASSLKLGRNTEAFF. CDR3 in DNA: TGTGCCAGCAGCCTCAAACTGGGGAGGAACACTGAAGCTTTCTTT.

This clone was picked up a small number of times. The CDR3 reads CATILRPSGYTF. The DNA of the CDR3 is TGTGCCACAATCTTGCGGCCGTCCGGCTACACCTTC. The V call is TRBV9, the J call TRBJ1-2; D gene unclear. The germline V gene has CDR1 SGDLS and CDR2 YYNGEE. V was cut by 9 bases and J by 8 bases, with 17 bases left in between. This CDR3 region has 12 residues.

The chain couples TRBV30 to TRBJ1-5; 7 bases are a match to TRBD1. The CDR3 has 15 residues. After removal of 5 bases from V and 3 bases from J, the junction contained 10 bases not matched to a gene. CDR1 and CDR2 from the germline V gene are GTSNPN and SVGIG (reference sequence). The CDR3 DNA is TGTGCCTGGGACGACAGGGCAAGGTCCAATCAGCCCCAGCATTTT. Translation: CAWDDRARSNQPQHF. Full variable domain (outside the CDR3, taken from reference TRBV30 and TRBJ1-5): SQTIHQWPATLVQPVGSPLSLECTVEGTSNPNLYWYRQAAGRGLQLLFYSVGIGQISSEVPQNLSASRPQDRQFILSSKKLLLSDSGFYLCAWDDRARSNQPQHFGDGTRLSIL.

The table lists this clone with a few counts. The chain joins TRBV5-1 to TRBJ1-1, with D tentatively TRBD1 (5 bases). The V end was cut by 0 bases, the J end by 6 bases, with 9 bases between. The CDR3 is 13 amino acids. Germline CDR1 and CDR2: SGHRS and YFSETQ. CDR3 residues: CASSLERGAEAFF. DNA for the CDR3: TGCGCCAGCAGCTTGGAACGGGGGGCTGAAGCTTTCTTT.

The chain recombines TRBV9 with TRBJ2-2, with TRBD2 matching 11 bases. The CDR3 consists of 17 residues. Losses at the gene ends were 3 bases for V and 6 bases for J; bases not matched to a gene: 10. Germline values: CDR1 SGDLS, CDR2 YYNGEE. As DNA, the CDR3 is TGTGCCAGCAGCGCGGATCCGGGACTAGCGGTTTCCGGGGAGCTGTTTTTT. Its protein is CASSADPGLAVSGELFF.

The table lists this clone with a count of one. CDR3 bases: TGTGCCACCAGCAGAAATTACAGGAATGAAAAACTGTTTTTT. This encodes CATSRNYRNEKLFF. The gene calls are TRBV15 and TRBJ1-4; TRBD1 is a possible D gene (5 bases). There are 14 residues in the CDR3. Germline V gene data show CDR1 as LNHNV and CDR2 as YYDKDF (reference sequence). Between the trimmed V and J ends, which lost 2 bases and 5 bases, there was a span of 9 bases.

This clone has a single count. The rearrangement joins TRBV6-5 to TRBJ2-7, with 9 bases aligning to TRBD1. This CDR3 region has 12 residues. Trimming cost V 6 bases and J 5 bases; bases outside gene matches: 2. Germline CDR1 is MNHEY and CDR2 is SVGAGI. This chain's CDR3 is CASSRTGDEQYF. In nucleotides, the CDR3 is TGTGCCAGCAGCCGGACAGGGGACGAGCAGTACTTC.

The chain links TRBV11-3 to TRBJ2-3, with 7 bases matching TRBD2. Germline V gene data show CDR1 as SGHNT and CDR2 as YENEEA. The CDR3 is 15 residues long. With 5 bases clipped from V and 0 bases from J, the junction kept 5 bases outside the gene matches. DNA of the CDR3: TGTGCCAGCAGCCCCGGGACTATTAGCACAGATACGCAGTATTTT. Its protein product is CASSPGTISTDTQYF. Together with reference TRBV11-3 and TRBJ2-3, the CDR3 gives the full variable domain: EAGVVQSPRYKIIEKKQPVAFWCNPISGHNTLYWYLQNLGQGPELLIRYENEEAVDDSQLPKDRFSAERLKGVDSTLKIQPAELGDSAVYLCASSPGTISTDTQYFGPGTRLTVL.

A single count supports this clone. As DNA, the CDR3 is TGCGCCAGCAGCTACGGGTCCCCGTATAGCACAGATACGCAGTATTTT. Residues: CASSYGSPYSTDTQYF. The chain recombines TRBV10-2 with TRBJ2-3; D is undetermined. Germline V gene sequence: CDR1 WSHSY, CDR2 SAAADI. The V and J ends lost 6 bases and 0 bases respectively, with 16 bases between them. This CDR3 has 16 amino acids.

The chain links TRBV10-2 to TRBJ2-7, with 11 positions matching TRBD2. With V trimmed by 2 bases and J by 2 bases, 8 bases remained unmatched. Per germline, CDR1 WSHSY and CDR2 SAAADI. This CDR3 is 17 amino acids long. Written as DNA, the CDR3 is TGCGCCAGCAGTGAGCCTTGGACTAGCGGGTCTCCCTACGAGCAGTACTTC. Residues: CASSEPWTSGSPYEQYF.

Concerning this clone: Its ends do not fully match the called genes, so a read error is possible. The chain has TRBV7-9 and TRBJ2-7; 9 bases match TRBD1. The CDR3 totals 14 residues. Per the germline V gene, CDR1 is SEHNR and CDR2 is FQNEAQ (reference sequence). DNA of the CDR3: TGTGCCAGCAGCTTCGGTGGGGACAGGGCGGAACGGGACTTC. Translation: CASSFGGDRAERDF. Together with reference TRBV7-9 and TRBJ2-7, the CDR3 gives the full variable domain: DTGVSQNPRHKITKRGQNVTFRCDPISEHNRLYWYRQTLGQGPEFLTYFQNEAQLEKSRLLSDRFSAERPKGSFSTLEIQRTEQGDSAMYLCASSFGGDRAERDFGPGTRLTVT.

This chain connects TRBV9 to TRBJ2-4; D unclear. From germline, CDR1 is SGDLS and CDR2 YYNGEE. The CDR3 is 16 residues long. Trimming removed 0 bases from V and 0 bases from J, with 10 bases in between. The CDR3 protein is CASSVGGVLAKNIQYF. The CDR3 nucleotides are TGTGCCAGCAGCGTAGGAGGAGTACTAGCCAAAAACATTCAGTACTTC.

The gene calls are TRBV5-4 and TRBJ1-2; possible D gene TRBD1, 6 bases. V lost 0 bases and J 4 bases, leaving 10 bases between the germline ends. Germline assignment: CDR1 SGHNT and CDR2 YYREEE (reference sequence). This CDR3 is 14 amino acids long. The CDR3 here is CASSLGTGSYGYTF. CDR3 nucleotides: TGTGCCAGCAGCTTGGGAACAGGGAGCTATGGCTACACCTTC.

This clone occurred a few times. This sequence joins TRBV10-1 and TRBJ2-5, with 8 bases aligning to TRBD2. Germline CDR1 WNHNN, CDR2 SYGVQD (reference sequence). This CDR3 has 15 amino acids. J was trimmed by 5 bases and V by 6 bases; bases with no gene match: 11. The CDR3 region is CASSQGGGLEETQYF. The CDR3 coding sequence is TGCGCCAGCAGCCAAGGCGGGGGGCTAGAGGAGACCCAGTACTTC.

Only one count was recorded for this clone. This chain connects TRBV6-1 to TRBJ2-1, with 7 bases that match TRBD1. The CDR3 is 14 residues long. Germline trimming cut 7 bases from V and 9 bases from J; bases unmatched to any gene: 12. Germline assignment: CDR1 MNHNS and CDR2 SASEGT. The CDR3 region has the DNA TGTGCCAGCACGAGCCGTGACAGGGTAATTGAGCAGTTCTTC. Its translation: CASTSRDRVIEQFF.

This clone has more than one count but fewer than ten. Here the CDR3 reads CASTSGRFTDTQYF. CDR3 coding DNA: TGTGCCAGTACTAGCGGGCGTTTCACAGATACGCAGTATTTT. The V call is TRBV19, the J call TRBJ2-3; 8 bases are shared with TRBD2. Germline V lookup: CDR1 LNHDA, CDR2 SQIVND (reference sequence). The CDR3 runs 14 residues. The ends lost 7 bases at V and 2 bases at J; junction bases unmatched: 5.

Only one count was recorded for this clone. The V gene is TRBV28, the J gene TRBJ2-4; D is perhaps TRBD2 (6 bases). The germline V and J ends were trimmed by 4 bases and 8 bases, with 27 bases remaining between them. The CDR3 spans 18 residues. Germline CDR1 and CDR2: MDHEN and SYDVKM. This CDR3 reads CASSYPSPRRGSRDIQYF. As DNA, the CDR3 is TGTGCCAGCAGTTACCCCTCCCCGCGGAGGGGAAGTCGAGACATTCAGTACTTC.

The CDR3 DNA reads TGTGCCAGCAGCTGGGGGCCAGGGGCTAGCGGGAGGGCCTCCGAGCAGTACTTC. Its translation is CASSWGPGASGRASEQYF. The gene calls are TRBV7-6 and TRBJ2-7; 12 bases fit TRBD2. The CDR3 consists of 18 residues. Per the germline V gene, CDR1 is SGHVS and CDR2 is FNYEAQ. Unmatched junction bases numbered 16, after V lost 4 bases and J lost 6 bases.